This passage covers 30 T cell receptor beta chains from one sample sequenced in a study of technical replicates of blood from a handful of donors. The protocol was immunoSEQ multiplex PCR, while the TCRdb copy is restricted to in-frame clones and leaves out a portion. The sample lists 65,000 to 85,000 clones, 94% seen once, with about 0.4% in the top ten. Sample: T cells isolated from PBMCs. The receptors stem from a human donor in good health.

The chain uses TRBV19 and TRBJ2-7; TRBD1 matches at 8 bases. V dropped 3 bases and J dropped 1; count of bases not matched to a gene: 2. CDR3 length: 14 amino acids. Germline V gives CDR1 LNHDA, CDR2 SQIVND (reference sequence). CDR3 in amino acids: CASSIRQGSYEQYF. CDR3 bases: TGTGCCAGTAGTATCAGACAGGGGTCCTACGAGCAGTACTTC. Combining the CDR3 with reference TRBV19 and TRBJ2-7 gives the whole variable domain DGGITQSPKYLFRKEGQNVTLSCEQNLNHDAMYWYRQDPGQGLRLIYYSQIVNDFQKGDIAEGYSVSREKKESFPLTVTSAQKNPTAFYLCASSIRQGSYEQYFGPGTRLTVT.

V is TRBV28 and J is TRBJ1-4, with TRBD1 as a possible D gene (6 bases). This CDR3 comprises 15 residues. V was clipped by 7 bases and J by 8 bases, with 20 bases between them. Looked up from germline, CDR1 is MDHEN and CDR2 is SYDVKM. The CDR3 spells CASTSRGPGAEKLFF. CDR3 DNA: TGTGCCAGCACCTCTCGGGGTCCAGGGGCGGAAAAACTGTTTTTT.

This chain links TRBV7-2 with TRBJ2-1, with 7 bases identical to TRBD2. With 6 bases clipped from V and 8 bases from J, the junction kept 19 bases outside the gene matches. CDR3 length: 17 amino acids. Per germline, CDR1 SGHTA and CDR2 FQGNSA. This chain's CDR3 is CASRRTSTIADTHEQFF. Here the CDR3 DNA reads TGTGCCAGCAGACGGACTAGTACTATTGCGGATACGCATGAGCAGTTCTTC.

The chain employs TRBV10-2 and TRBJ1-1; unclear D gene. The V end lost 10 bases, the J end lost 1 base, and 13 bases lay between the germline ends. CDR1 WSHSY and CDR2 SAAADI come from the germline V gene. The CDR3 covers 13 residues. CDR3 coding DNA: TGCGCCATCTATATTCCAGGGAACACTGAAGCTTTCTTT. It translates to CAIYIPGNTEAFF.

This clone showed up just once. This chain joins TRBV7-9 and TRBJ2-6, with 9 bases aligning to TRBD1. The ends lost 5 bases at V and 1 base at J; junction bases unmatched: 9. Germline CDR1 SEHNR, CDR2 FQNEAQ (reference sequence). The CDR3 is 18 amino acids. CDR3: CASSPTGGKASGANVLTF. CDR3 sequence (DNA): TGTGCCAGCAGCCCGACAGGGGGTAAGGCTTCTGGGGCCAACGTCCTGACTTTC.

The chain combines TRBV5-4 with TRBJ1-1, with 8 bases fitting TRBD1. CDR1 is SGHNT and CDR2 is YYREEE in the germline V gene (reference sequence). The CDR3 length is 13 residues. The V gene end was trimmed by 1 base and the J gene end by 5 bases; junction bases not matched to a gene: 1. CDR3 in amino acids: CASSLTGGTEAFF. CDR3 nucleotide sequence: TGTGCCAGCAGCTTGACAGGGGGTACTGAAGCTTTCTTT.

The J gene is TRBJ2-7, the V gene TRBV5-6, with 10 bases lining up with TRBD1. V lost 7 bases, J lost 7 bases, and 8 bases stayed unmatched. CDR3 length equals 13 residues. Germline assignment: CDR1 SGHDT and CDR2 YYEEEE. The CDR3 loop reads CASSPGQGREQYF. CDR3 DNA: TGTGCCAGCTCCCCGGGACAGGGGAGAGAGCAGTACTTC. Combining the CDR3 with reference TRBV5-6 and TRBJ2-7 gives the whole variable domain DAGVTQSPTHLIKTRGQQVTLRCSPKSGHDTVSWYQQALGQGPQFIFQYYEEEERQRGNFPDRFSGHQFPNYSSELNVNALLLGDSALYLCASSPGQGREQYFGPGTRLTVT.

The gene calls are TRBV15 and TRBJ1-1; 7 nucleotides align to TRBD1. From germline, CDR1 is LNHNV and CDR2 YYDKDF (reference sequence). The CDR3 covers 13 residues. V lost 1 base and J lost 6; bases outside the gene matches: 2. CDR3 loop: CATSRGQGAEAFF. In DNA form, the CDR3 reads TGTGCCACCAGCAGAGGTCAGGGGGCTGAAGCTTTCTTT. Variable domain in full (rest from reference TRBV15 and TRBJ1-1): DAMVIQNPRYQVTQFGKPVTLSCSQTLNHNVMYWYQQKSSQAPKLLFHYYDKDFNNEADTPDNFQSRRPNTSFCFLDIRSPGLGDTAMYLCATSRGQGAEAFFGQGTRLTVV.

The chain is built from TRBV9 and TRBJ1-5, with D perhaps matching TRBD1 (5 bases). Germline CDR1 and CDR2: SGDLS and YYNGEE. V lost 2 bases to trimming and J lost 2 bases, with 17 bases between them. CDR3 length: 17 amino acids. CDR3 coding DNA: TGTGCCAGCAGCGTCCCTCAGACAGATTCAGGCAATCAGCCCCAGCATTTT. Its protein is CASSVPQTDSGNQPQHF. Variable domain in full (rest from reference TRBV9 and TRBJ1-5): DSGVTQTPKHLITATGQRVTLRCSPRSGDLSVYWYQQSLDQGLQFLIQYYNGEERAKGNILERFSAQQFPDLHSELNLSSLELGDSALYFCASSVPQTDSGNQPQHFGDGTRLSIL.

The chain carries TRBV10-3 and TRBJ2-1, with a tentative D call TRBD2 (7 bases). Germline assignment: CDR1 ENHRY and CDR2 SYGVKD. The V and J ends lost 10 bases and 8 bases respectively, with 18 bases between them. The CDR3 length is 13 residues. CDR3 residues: CATSVRGGDEQFF. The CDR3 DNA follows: TGTGCCACGAGCGTGCGAGGGGGGGATGAGCAGTTCTTC.

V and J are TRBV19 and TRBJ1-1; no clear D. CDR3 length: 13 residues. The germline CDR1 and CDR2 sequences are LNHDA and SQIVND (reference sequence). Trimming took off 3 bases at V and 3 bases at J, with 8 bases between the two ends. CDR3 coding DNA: TGTGCCAGTAGTATTGCGGGAGACACTGAAGCTTTCTTT. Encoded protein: CASSIAGDTEAFF.

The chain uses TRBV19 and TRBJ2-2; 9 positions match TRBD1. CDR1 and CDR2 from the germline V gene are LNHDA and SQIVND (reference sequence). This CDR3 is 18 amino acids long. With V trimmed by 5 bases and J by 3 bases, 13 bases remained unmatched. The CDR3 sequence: CASSSPHPQGAYTGELFF. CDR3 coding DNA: TGTGCCAGTAGTTCCCCCCACCCACAGGGGGCTTACACCGGGGAGCTGTTTTTT.

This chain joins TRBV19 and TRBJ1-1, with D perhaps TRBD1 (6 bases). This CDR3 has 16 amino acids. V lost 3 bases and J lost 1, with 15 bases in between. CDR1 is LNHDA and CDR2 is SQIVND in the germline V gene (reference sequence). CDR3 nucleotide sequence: TGTGCCAGTAGTATTCAGGTACAGGGCTGGAACACTGAAGCTTTCTTT. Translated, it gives CASSIQVQGWNTEAFF.

In DNA form, the CDR3 reads TGCAGCGTCAAAGCAAGACTGTCCACTGAAGCTTTCTTT. Protein: CSVKARLSTEAFF. The chain carries TRBV29-1 and TRBJ1-1; no clear D. The CDR3 has 13 residues. Looked up from germline, CDR1 is SQVTM and CDR2 is ANQGSEA. V shed 6 bases and J shed 4 bases, with 15 bases lying between them.

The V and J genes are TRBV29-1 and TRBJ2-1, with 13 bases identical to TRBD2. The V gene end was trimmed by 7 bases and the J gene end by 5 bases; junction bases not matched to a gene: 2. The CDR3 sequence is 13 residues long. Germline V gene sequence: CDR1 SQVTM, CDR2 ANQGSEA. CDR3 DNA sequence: TGCAGCGCTGGACTAGCGGGGGACAATGAGCAGTTCTTC. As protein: CSAGLAGDNEQFF.

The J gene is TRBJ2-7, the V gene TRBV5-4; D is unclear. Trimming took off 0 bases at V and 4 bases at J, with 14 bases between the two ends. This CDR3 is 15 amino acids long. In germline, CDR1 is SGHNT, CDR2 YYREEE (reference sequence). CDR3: CASSLGASAEYEQYF. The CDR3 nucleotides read TGTGCCAGCAGCTTGGGGGCCTCAGCCGAATACGAGCAGTACTTC.

In nucleotides, the CDR3 is TGTGCCAGCTCACCAACAATAACCTCTGGGGCCAACGTCCTGACTTTC. Its protein is CASSPTITSGANVLTF. The chain recombines TRBV18 with TRBJ2-6; D remains unclear. There are 16 residues in the CDR3. In germline, CDR1 is KGHSH, CDR2 LQKENI. V was pared by 2 bases and J by 0 bases, with 8 bases between.

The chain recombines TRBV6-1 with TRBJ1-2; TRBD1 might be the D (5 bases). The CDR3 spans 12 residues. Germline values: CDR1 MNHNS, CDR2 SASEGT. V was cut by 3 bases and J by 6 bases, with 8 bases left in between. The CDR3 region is CASSDLGHGYTF. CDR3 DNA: TGTGCCAGCAGTGATTTGGGGCATGGCTACACCTTC.

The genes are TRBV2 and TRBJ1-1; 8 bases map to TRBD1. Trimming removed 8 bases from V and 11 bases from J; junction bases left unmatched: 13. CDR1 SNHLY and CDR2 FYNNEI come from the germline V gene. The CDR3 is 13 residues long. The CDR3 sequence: CASLGTGPPPAFF. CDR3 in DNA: TGTGCCAGCTTGGGGACAGGACCGCCGCCGGCTTTCTTT.

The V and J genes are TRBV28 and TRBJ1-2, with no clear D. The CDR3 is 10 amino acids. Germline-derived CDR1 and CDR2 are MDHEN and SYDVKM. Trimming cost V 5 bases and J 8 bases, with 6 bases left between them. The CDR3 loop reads CASSPLGYTF. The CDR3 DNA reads TGTGCCAGCAGTCCCTTAGGCTACACCTTC.

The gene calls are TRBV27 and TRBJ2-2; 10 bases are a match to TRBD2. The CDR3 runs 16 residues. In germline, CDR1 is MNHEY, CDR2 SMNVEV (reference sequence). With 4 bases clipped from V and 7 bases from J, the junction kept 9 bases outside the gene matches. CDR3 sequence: CASSSTLAGVHGELFF. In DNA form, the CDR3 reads TGTGCCAGCAGTTCCACTCTAGCGGGAGTTCACGGGGAGCTGTTTTTT.

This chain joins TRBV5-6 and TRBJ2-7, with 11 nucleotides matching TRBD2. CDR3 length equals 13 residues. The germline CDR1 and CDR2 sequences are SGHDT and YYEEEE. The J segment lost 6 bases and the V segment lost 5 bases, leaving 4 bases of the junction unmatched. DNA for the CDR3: TGTGCCAGCAGGCTAGCGGGAGGACCCGAGCAGTACTTC. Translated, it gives CASRLAGGPEQYF.

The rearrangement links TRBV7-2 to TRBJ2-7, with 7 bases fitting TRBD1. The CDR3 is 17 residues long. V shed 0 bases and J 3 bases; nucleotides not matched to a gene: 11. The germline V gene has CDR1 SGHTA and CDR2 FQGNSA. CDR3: CASSLALSWTGDYEQYF. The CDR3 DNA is TGTGCCAGCAGCTTAGCGCTATCCTGGACAGGAGACTACGAGCAGTACTTC.

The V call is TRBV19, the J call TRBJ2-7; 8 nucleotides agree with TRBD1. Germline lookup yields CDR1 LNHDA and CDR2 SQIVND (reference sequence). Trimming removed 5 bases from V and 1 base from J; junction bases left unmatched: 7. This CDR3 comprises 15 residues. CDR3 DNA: TGTGCCAGTAGTGTATCAGGGGGCCCATCCTACGAGCAGTACTTC. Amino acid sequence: CASSVSGGPSYEQYF.

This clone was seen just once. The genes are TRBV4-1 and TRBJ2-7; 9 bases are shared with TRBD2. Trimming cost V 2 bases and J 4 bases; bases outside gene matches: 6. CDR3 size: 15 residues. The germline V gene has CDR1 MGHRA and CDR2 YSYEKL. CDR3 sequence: CASSQPPSGVYEQYF. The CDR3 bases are TGCGCCAGCAGCCAACCTCCTAGCGGGGTGTACGAGCAGTACTTC.

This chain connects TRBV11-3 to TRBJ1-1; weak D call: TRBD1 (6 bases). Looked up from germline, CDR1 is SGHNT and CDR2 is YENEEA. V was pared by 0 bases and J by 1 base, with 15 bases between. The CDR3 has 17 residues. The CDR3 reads CASSLEGRQGWNTEAFF. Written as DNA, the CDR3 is TGTGCCAGCAGCTTAGAGGGGCGGCAGGGGTGGAACACTGAAGCTTTCTTT.

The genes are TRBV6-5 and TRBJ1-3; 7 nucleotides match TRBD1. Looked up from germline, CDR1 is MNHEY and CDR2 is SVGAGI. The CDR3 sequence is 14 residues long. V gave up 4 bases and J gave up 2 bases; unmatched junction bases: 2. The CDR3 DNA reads TGTGCCAGCAGTTCTGGGACAGCTGGAAACACCATATATTTT. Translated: CASSSGTAGNTIYF.

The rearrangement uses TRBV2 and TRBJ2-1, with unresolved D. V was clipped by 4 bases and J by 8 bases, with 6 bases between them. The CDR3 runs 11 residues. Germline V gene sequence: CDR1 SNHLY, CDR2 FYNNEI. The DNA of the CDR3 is TGTGCCAGCAGTGTTACGGATGAGCAGTTCTTC. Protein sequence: CASSVTDEQFF.

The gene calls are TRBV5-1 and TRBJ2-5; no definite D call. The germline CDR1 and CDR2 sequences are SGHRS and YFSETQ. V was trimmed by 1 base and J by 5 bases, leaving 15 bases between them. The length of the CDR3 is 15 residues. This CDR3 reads CASSLTGVRVETQYF. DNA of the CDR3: TGCGCCAGCAGCTTGACTGGAGTACGGGTGGAGACCCAGTACTTC.

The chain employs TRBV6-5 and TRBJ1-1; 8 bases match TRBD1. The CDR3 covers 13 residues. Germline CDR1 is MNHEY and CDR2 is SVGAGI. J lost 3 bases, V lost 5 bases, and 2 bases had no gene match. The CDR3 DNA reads TGTGCCAGCAGTACAGGGGGGGACACTGAAGCTTTCTTT. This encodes CASSTGGDTEAFF.